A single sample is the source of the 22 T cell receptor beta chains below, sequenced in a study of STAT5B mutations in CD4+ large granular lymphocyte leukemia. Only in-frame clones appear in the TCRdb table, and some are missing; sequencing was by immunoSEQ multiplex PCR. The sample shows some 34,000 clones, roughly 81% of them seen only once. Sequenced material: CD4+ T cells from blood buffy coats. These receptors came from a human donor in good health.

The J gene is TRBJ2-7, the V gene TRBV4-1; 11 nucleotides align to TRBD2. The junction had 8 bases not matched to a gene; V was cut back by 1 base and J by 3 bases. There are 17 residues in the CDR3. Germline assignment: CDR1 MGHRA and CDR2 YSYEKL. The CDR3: CASSQAPGLAENYEQYF. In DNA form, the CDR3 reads TGCGCCAGCAGCCAAGCCCCGGGACTAGCGGAAAACTACGAGCAGTACTTC.

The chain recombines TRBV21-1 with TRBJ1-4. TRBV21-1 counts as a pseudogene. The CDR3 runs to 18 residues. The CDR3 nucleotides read TGTGCCAGCAGCAAAGACCCCCCTTTTGGGGAGATCCGTGAAAAACTGTTTTTT. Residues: CASSKDPPFGEIREKLFF.

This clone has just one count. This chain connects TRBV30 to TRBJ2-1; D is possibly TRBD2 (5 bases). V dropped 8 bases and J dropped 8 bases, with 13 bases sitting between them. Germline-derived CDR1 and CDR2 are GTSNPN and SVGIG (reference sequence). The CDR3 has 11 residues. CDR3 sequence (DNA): TGTGCCGCTGCAGTAGCGTATGAGCAGTTCTTC. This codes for CAAAVAYEQFF.

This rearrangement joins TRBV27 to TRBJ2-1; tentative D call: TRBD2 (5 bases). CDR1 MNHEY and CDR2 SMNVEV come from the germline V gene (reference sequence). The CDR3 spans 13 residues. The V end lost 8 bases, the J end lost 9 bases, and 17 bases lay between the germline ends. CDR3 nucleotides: TGTGCCAGCGGCTCTGAAGGGAGAACTGAGCAGTTCTTC. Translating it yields CASGSEGRTEQFF.

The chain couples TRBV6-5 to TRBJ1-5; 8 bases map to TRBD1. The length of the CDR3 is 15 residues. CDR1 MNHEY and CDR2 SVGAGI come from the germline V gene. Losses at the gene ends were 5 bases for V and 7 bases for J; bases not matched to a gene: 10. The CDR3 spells CASSTQKTGDQPQHF. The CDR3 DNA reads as TGTGCCAGCAGTACCCAGAAGACAGGGGACCAGCCCCAGCATTTT.

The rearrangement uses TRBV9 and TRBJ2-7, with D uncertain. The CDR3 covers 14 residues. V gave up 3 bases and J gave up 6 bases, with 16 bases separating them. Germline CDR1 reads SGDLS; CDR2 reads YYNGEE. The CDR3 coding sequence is TGTGCCAGCAGCGCTGGCGTAGGTAAGATCGAGCAGTACTTC. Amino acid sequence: CASSAGVGKIEQYF.

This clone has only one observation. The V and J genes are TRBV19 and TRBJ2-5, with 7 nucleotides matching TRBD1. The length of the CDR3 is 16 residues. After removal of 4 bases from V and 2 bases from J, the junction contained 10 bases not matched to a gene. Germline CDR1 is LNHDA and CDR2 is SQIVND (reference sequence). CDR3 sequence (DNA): TGTGCCAGTAGTACCCCGGGACAGAGTAATCAAGAGACCCAGTACTTC. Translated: CASSTPGQSNQETQYF.

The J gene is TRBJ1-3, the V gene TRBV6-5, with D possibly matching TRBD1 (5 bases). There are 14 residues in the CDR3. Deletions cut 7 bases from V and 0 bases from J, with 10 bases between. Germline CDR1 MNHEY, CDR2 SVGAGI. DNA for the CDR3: TGTGCCAGCATGGAGGGGATCTCTGGAAACACCATATATTTT. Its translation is CASMEGISGNTIYF.

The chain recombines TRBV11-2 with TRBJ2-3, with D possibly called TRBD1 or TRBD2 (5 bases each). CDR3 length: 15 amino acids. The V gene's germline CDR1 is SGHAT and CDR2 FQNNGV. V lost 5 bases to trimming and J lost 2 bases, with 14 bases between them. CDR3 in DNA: TGTGCCAGCAGCCCCCTGGTGGGACCCACAGATACGCAGTATTTT. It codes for CASSPLVGPTDTQYF.

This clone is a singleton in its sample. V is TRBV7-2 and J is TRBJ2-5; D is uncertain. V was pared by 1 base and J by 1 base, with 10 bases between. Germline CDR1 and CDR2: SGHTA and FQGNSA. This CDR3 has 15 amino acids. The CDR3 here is CASSLDSQFQETQYF. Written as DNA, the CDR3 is TGTGCCAGCAGCTTAGATAGTCAGTTCCAAGAGACCCAGTACTTC.

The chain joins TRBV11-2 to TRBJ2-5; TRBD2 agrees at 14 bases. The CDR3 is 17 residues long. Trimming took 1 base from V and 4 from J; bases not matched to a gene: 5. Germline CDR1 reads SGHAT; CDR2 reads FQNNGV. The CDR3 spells CASSLGVGLAGGETQYF. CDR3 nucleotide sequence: TGTGCCAGCAGCTTAGGTGTCGGACTAGCGGGAGGAGAGACCCAGTACTTC.

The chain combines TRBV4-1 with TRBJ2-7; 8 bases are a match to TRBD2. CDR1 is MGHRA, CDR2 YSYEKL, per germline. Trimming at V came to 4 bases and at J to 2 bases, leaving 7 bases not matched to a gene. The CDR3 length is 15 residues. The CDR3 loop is CASSLQPTSAYEQYF. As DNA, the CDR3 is TGCGCCAGCAGCCTTCAGCCGACTAGCGCCTACGAGCAGTACTTC.

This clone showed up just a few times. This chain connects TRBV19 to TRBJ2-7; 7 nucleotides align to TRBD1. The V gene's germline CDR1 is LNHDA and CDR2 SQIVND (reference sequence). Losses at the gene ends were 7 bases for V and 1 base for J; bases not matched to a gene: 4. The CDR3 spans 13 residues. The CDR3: CASNRGPSYEQYF. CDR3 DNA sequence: TGTGCCAGTAACAGGGGCCCATCCTACGAGCAGTACTTC.

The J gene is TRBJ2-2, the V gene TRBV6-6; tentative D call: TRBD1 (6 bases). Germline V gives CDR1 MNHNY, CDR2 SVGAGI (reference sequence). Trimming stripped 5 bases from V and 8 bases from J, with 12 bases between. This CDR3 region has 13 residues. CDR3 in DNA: TGTGCCAGCAGTCAGGGGCTCGGTGGGGAGCTGTTTTTT. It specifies CASSQGLGGELFF.

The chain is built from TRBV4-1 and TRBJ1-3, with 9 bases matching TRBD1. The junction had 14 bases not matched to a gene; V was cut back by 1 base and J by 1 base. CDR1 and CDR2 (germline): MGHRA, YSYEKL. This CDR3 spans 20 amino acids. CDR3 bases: TGCGCCAGCAGCCAAGCTCGGGGTAGAACCGGGACAGGGTCTGGAAACACCATATATTTT. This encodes CASSQARGRTGTGSGNTIYF.

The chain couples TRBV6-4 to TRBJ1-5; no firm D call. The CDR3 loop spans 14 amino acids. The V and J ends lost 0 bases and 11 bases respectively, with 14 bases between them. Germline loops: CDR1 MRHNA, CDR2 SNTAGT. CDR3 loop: CASSDSPGKVTQHF. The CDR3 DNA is TGTGCCAGCAGTGACTCACCGGGGAAGGTGACCCAGCATTTT.

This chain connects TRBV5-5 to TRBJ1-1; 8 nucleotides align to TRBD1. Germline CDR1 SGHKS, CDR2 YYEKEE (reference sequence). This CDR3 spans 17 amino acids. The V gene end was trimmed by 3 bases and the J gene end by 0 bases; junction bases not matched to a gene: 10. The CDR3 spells CASSSRQGASMNTEAFF. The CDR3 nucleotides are TGTGCCAGCAGCTCCCGTCAGGGGGCGTCCATGAACACTGAAGCTTTCTTT.

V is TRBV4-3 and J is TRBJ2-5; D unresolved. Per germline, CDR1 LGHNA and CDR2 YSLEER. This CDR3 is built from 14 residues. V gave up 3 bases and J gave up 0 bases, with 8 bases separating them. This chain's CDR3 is CASSQNLNQETQYF. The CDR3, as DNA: TGCGCCAGCAGCCAGAATCTTAACCAAGAGACCCAGTACTTC.

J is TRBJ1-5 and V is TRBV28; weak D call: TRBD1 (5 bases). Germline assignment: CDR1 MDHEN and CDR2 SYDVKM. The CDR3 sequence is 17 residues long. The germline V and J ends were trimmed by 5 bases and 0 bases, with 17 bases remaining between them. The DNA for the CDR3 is TGTGCCAGCAGTCCCGGCGGGGCTCCTTATAGCAATCAGCCCCAGCATTTT. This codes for CASSPGGAPYSNQPQHF.

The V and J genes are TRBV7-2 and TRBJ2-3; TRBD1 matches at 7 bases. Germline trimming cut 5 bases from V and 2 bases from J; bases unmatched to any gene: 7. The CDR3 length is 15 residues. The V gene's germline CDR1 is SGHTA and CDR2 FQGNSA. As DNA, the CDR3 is TGTGCCAGCAGCCCAAGACAGGGCCCCACAGATACGCAGTATTTT. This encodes CASSPRQGPTDTQYF.

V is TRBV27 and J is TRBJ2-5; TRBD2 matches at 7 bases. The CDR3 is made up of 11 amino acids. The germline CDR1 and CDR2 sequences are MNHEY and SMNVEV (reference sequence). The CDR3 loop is CASREAETQYF. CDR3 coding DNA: TGTGCTAGCCGGGAGGCAGAGACCCAGTACTTC.

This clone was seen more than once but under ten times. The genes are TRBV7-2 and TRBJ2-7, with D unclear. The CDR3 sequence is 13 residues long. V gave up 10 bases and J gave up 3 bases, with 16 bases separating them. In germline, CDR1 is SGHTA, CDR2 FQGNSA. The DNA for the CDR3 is TGTGCCACCACACATTCTTCAGTCTACGAGCAGTACTTC. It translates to CATTHSSVYEQYF.